This T cell receptor beta chain was profiled in a study of control samples from healthy donors and cancer patients. Produced via immunoSEQ multiplex PCR; TCRdb's table is partial and in-frame only. Of some 82,000 clones in the sample, roughly 86% were seen once. Trimming cost V 1 base and J 0 bases, with 7 bases left between them. Germline CDR1 reads SGHTA; CDR2 reads FQGNSA. This CDR3 has 15 amino acids. The clonotype was recovered from a man aged 50-60 years in good health. V is TRBV7-2 and J is TRBJ1-3; no reliable D call. The sequenced material came from blood. The CDR3 protein is CASSLGRHSGNTIYF. The CDR3 region has the DNA TGTGCCAGCAGCTTAGGGCGCCACTCTGGAAACACCATATATTTT. The variable domain in full, with the rest retrieved from reference TRBV7-2 and TRBJ1-3, is GAGVSQSPSNKVTEKGKDVELRCDPISGHTALYWYRQSLGQGLEFLIYFQGNSAPDKSGLPSDRFSAERTGGSVSTLTIQRTQQEDSAVYLCASSLGRHSGNTIYFGEGSWLTVV.